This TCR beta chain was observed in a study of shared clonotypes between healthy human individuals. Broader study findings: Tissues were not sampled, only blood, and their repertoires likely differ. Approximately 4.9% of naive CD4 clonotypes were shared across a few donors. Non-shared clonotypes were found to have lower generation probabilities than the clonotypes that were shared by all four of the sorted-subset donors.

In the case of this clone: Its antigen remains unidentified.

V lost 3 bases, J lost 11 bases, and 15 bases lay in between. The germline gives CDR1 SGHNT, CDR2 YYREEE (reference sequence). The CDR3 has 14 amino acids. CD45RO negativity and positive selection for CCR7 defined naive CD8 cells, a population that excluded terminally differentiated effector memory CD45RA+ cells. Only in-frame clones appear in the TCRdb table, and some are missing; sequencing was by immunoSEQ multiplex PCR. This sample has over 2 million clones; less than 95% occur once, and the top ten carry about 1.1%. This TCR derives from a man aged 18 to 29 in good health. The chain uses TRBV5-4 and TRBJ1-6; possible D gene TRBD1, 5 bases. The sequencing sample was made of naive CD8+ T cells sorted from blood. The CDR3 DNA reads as TGTGCCAGCAGCTATCAGGGTGGAGATCCACCCCTCCACTTT. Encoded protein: CASSYQGGDPPLHF.